The T cell receptor beta chain under discussion was sequenced for a study of Graves' ophthalmopathy and Graves' hyperthyroidism. Amplification from RNA transcripts yielded the TCR beta CDR3 regions. Second-round multiplex PCR came after first-round RT-PCR with HTBI primers. In TCRdb, the multiplex PCR reads were re-called with MiXCR into one record per CDR3 protein. The sample yields around 1.1 million distinct CDR3 sequences, around a third seen once. Physicians reached a diagnosis by relying on clinical symptoms, serum thyroxine, TRAb, thyroid ultrasound and orbital computed tomography. From germline, CDR1 is SQVTM and CDR2 ANQGSEA. CDR3 length: 12 residues. Trimming took off 2 bases at V and 2 bases at J, with 7 bases between the two ends.

The chain carries TRBV29-1 and TRBJ2-7; D is unresolved. The TCR comes from an adult man with Graves' hyperthyroidism. The sequenced sample consisted of peripheral blood or thyroid tissue (not recorded which). The CDR3 protein is CSVEWQTYEQYF. CDR3 bases: TGCAGCGTTGAATGGCAGACCTACGAGCAGTACTTC.